These 18 T cell receptor beta chains were all obtained from the same sample, sequenced in a study of blood T cell repertoires in COVID-19. Clones were read by immunoSEQ multiplex PCR, and TCRdb kept only the in-frame ones, dropping some. Seen here are fewer than 250,000 clones, about 90% observed once, and the top ten hold approximately 2.5%. The sequenced sample consisted of peripheral blood. The source of these receptors is a young man with COVID-19, enrolled during active disease.

The rearrangement links TRBV2 to TRBJ1-5, with no clear D. V lost 8 bases to trimming and J lost 4 bases, with 12 bases between them. The CDR3 is 13 residues long. Germline CDR1 SNHLY, CDR2 FYNNEI. The CDR3: CASGRAANQPQHF. The CDR3 bases are TGTGCCAGCGGGAGGGCAGCAAATCAGCCCCAGCATTTT. Together with reference TRBV2 and TRBJ1-5, the CDR3 gives the full variable domain: EPEVTQTPSHQVTQMGQEVILRCVPISNHLYFYWYRQILGQKVEFLVSFYNNEISEKSEIFDDQFSVERPDGSNFTLKIRSTKLEDSAMYFCASGRAANQPQHFGDGTRLSIL.

This chain uses TRBV4-3 with TRBJ2-7; TRBD2 might be the D (5 bases). Looked up from germline, CDR1 is LGHNA and CDR2 is YSLEER. Trimming removed 2 bases at V and 2 bases at J, with 13 bases between. This CDR3 has 15 amino acids. The CDR3 is CASSQRLGSPYEQYF. The CDR3 DNA reads TGCGCCAGCAGCCAACGTCTAGGGAGCCCCTACGAGCAGTACTTC.

The chain uses TRBV5-1 and TRBJ1-6, with 7 bases that match TRBD1. The J segment lost 11 bases and the V segment lost 3 bases, leaving 5 bases of the junction unmatched. Germline values: CDR1 SGHRS, CDR2 YFSETQ. The CDR3 has 13 residues. CDR3 protein: CASSSLDRAPLHF. The CDR3 coding sequence is TGCGCCAGCAGCTCCCTCGACAGGGCACCCCTCCACTTT.

There are a few counts of this clone. The rearrangement uses TRBV7-3 and TRBJ1-1, with 9 bases lining up with TRBD1. Germline lookup yields CDR1 SGHTA and CDR2 FQGTGA. With 4 bases clipped from V and 4 bases from J, the junction kept 7 bases outside the gene matches. The length of the CDR3 is 15 residues. The CDR3 spells CASSSTGTGPTEAFF. The CDR3 coding sequence is TGTGCCAGCAGCTCGACCGGGACAGGGCCCACTGAAGCTTTCTTT.

This rearrangement joins TRBV30 to TRBJ2-7; possible D gene TRBD2, 7 bases. This CDR3 contains 13 residues. Germline CDR1 is GTSNPN and CDR2 is SVGIG (reference sequence). V lost 5 bases to trimming and J lost 0 bases, with 11 bases between them. The CDR3 protein is CAWSGGLSYEQYF. CDR3 sequence (DNA): TGTGCCTGGTCCGGGGGGCTCTCCTACGAGCAGTACTTC. Combining the CDR3 with reference TRBV30 and TRBJ2-7 gives the whole variable domain SQTIHQWPATLVQPVGSPLSLECTVEGTSNPNLYWYRQAAGRGLQLLFYSVGIGQISSEVPQNLSASRPQDRQFILSSKKLLLSDSGFYLCAWSGGLSYEQYFGPGTRLTVT.

The rearrangement links TRBV7-9 to TRBJ2-7; D is unresolved. In germline, CDR1 is SEHNR, CDR2 FQNEAQ (reference sequence). The CDR3 loop spans 15 amino acids. V shed 1 base and J shed 1 base, with 11 bases lying between them. The CDR3 here is CASSLETGRSYEQYF. Written as DNA, the CDR3 is TGTGCCAGCAGCTTAGAAACCGGTCGGTCCTACGAGCAGTACTTC.

The chain joins TRBV28 to TRBJ1-4; 7 nucleotides match TRBD1. CDR1 is MDHEN, CDR2 SYDVKM, per germline. CDR3 length equals 15 residues. With V trimmed by 7 bases and J by 8 bases, 13 bases remained unmatched. The CDR3 sequence: CASTPYRQGREKLFF. The CDR3, as DNA: TGTGCCAGCACCCCCTACAGACAGGGACGAGAAAAACTGTTTTTT.

This chain connects TRBV25-1 to TRBJ1-4; 8 nucleotides match TRBD1. J lost 6 bases, V lost 6 bases, and 12 bases had no gene match. CDR3 length: 16 amino acids. Germline V gene sequence: CDR1 MGHDK, CDR2 SYGVNS. The DNA for the CDR3 is TGTGCCAGCAGCTCAACCCAGGGGGCTTTGGATGAAAAACTGTTTTTT. As protein: CASSSTQGALDEKLFF.

This clone was recorded a few times. The rearrangement joins TRBV6-5 to TRBJ2-2, with TRBD2 as a possible D gene (6 bases). The germline V gene has CDR1 MNHEY and CDR2 SVGAGI. The V gene lost 5 bases and the J gene lost 1 base, with 11 bases spanning the gap. The CDR3 is made up of 15 amino acids. The chain's CDR3 is CASSMRGLNTGELFF. The DNA of the CDR3 is TGTGCCAGCAGTATGCGGGGACTGAACACCGGGGAGCTGTTTTTT.

The chain recombines TRBV3-1 (or the pseudogene TRBV3-2) with TRBJ1-5, with a tentative D call TRBD1 (5 bases). From germline, CDR1 is LGHDT and CDR2 YNNKEL (reference sequence). Trimming left V 3 bases short and J 5 bases short, with 11 bases between. CDR3 length: 14 amino acids. CDR3 coding DNA: TGTGCCAGCAGCCAGGGGCGTACTTATCAGCCCCAGCATTTT. Its protein product is CASSQGRTYQPQHF.

The V call is TRBV6-2 or TRBV6-3, the J call TRBJ2-2, with D perhaps matching TRBD2 (7 bases). V gave up 6 bases and J gave up 0 bases, with 23 bases separating them. Germline V CDR1 and CDR2: MNHEY, SVGEGT. The length of the CDR3 is 19 residues. CDR3 DNA: TGTGCCAGCAGCCTCCCAGGGGCGGGGGTGTTTGCGAACACCGGGGAGCTGTTTTTT. Translating it yields CASSLPGAGVFANTGELFF.

This chain uses TRBV5-1 with TRBJ2-5; TRBD2 is a possible D gene (5 bases). Trimming took off 5 bases at V and 5 bases at J, with 13 bases between the two ends. The CDR3 extends over 13 amino acids. Per germline, CDR1 SGHRS and CDR2 YFSETQ. CDR3 in amino acids: CASRQEVQETQYF. The CDR3 DNA reads TGCGCCAGCAGGCAGGAGGTCCAGGAGACCCAGTACTTC.

The chain joins TRBV10-3 to TRBJ1-2; the match to TRBD1 covers 10 bases. CDR3 length: 14 amino acids. J was trimmed by 8 bases and V by 7 bases; bases with no gene match: 10. CDR1 and CDR2 (germline): ENHRY, SYGVKD. CDR3 protein: CAITEGTGVRGYTF. Written as DNA, the CDR3 is TGTGCCATCACCGAGGGGACAGGGGTGAGAGGCTACACCTTC.

The chain uses TRBV10-3 and TRBJ1-5; D may be TRBD1 (5 bases). Germline-derived CDR1 and CDR2 are ENHRY and SYGVKD. CDR3 length equals 13 residues. Trimming pared 6 bases from V and 3 bases from J, leaving 9 bases between. The CDR3 protein is CAIRDTLNQPQHF. The CDR3, as DNA: TGTGCCATCAGGGACACGCTCAATCAGCCCCAGCATTTT.

The V gene is TRBV30, the J gene TRBJ2-7; the D gene is possibly TRBD1 (5 bases). Germline lookup yields CDR1 GTSNPN and CDR2 SVGIG (reference sequence). The V end lost 0 bases, the J end lost 1 base, and 10 bases lay between the germline ends. The CDR3 loop spans 14 amino acids. This CDR3 is CAWSVGAYSYEQYF. For the CDR3, the DNA is TGTGCCTGGAGTGTTGGGGCCTATTCCTACGAGCAGTACTTC.

This clone was counted once. This chain links TRBV14 with TRBJ1-1, with TRBD1 as a possible D gene (5 bases). Germline lookup yields CDR1 SGHDN and CDR2 FVKESK. The CDR3 spans 14 residues. Deletions cut 1 base from V and 3 bases from J, with 9 bases between. In nucleotides, the CDR3 is TGTGCCAGCAGCCAAGCGACGGGGGACACTGAAGCTTTCTTT. Amino acids: CASSQATGDTEAFF.

The genes are TRBV27 and TRBJ2-7, with D tentatively TRBD2 (5 bases). This CDR3 is 13 amino acids long. Trimming took off 2 bases at V and 2 bases at J, with 7 bases between the two ends. Germline loops: CDR1 MNHEY, CDR2 SMNVEV (reference sequence). CDR3 sequence: CASSLDGTYEQYF. As DNA, the CDR3 is TGTGCCAGCAGTTTAGACGGGACCTACGAGCAGTACTTC.

This sequence joins TRBV24-1 and TRBJ1-2, with D perhaps TRBD1 (6 bases). Trimming took off 2 bases at V and 1 base at J, with 16 bases between the two ends. The CDR3 runs to 17 residues. The germline gives CDR1 KGHDR, CDR2 SFDVKD. The CDR3 is CATSDSGGDRINYGYTF. For the CDR3, the DNA is TGTGCCACCAGTGATTCCGGAGGAGACAGGATTAACTATGGCTACACCTTC.